The clone carrying this TCR beta chain has just a few counts. Other DNA variants within this sample encode the same CDR3. CDR3 length equals 14 residues. CDR1 and CDR2 (germline): SGHDT, YYEEEE. After removal of 4 bases from V and 3 bases from J, the junction contained 3 bases not matched to a gene. The sample comes from a study of OX40 agonist ivuxolimab in advanced cancers. The assay was immunoSEQ multiplex PCR, and TCRdb's table has in-frame clones only and misses some. Of about 32,000 clones listed, 80% to 90% were seen once; the top ten hold around 33%. This TCR was recovered from an adult with an advanced solid tumor such as melanoma, head and neck, liver or kidney cancer. Specimen: CD4+ or CD8+ T cells sorted from blood, collected in a trial of the OX40 agonist ivuxolimab. The chain joins TRBV5-6 to TRBJ2-7; 11 positions match TRBD1. The CDR3 protein is CASSPGTGGYEQYF. DNA of the CDR3: TGTGCCAGCAGCCCCGGGACAGGGGGCTACGAGCAGTACTTC.